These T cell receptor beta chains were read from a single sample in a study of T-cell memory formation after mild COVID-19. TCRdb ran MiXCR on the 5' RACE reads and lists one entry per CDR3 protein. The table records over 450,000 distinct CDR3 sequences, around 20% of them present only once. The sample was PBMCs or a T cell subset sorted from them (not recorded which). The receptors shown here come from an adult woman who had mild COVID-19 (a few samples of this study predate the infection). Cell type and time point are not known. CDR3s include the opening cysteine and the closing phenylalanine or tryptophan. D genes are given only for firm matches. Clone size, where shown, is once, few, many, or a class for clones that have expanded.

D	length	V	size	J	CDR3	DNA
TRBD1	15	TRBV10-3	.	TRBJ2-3	CAIRPRTGGSDTQYF	TGTGCCATCAGGCCCAGGACAGGGGGCTCAGATACGCAGTATTTT
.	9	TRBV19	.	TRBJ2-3	CASSPEECF	TGTGCCAGTAGCCCGGAGGAGTGCTTT
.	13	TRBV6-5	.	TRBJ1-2	CASSYNSYYGYTF	TGTGCCAGCAGTTATAACAGCTACTATGGCTACACCTTC
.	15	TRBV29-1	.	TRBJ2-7	CSVRLLVLNSYEQYF	TGCAGCGTTCGATTGTTGGTGCTAAACTCCTACGAGCAGTACTTC
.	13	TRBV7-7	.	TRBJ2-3	CASSLGTFDTQYF	TGTGCTAGCAGCCTTGGGACTTTTGATACGCAGTATTTT
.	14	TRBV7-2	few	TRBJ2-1	CASSHERVGNEQFF	TGTGCCAGCAGCCACGAGCGCGTGGGCAATGAGCAGTTCTTC
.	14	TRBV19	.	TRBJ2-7	CASSLMEGPYEQYF	TGTGCCAGTAGTTTGATGGAGGGGCCTTACGAGCAGTACTTC
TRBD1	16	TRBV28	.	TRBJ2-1	CASSFRQGTNYNEQFF	TGTGCCAGCAGTTTCCGACAGGGGACCAACTACAATGAGCAGTTCTTC
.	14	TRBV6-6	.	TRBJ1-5	CASSYGRAGQPQHF	TGTGCCAGCAGTTACGGCAGGGCAGGACAGCCCCAGCATTTT
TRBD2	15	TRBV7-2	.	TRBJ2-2	CASRITSGRGGELFF	TGTGCCAGCAGAATCACTAGCGGGAGGGGCGGGGAGCTGTTTTTT
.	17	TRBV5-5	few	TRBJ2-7	CASSLGHGTRLSYEQYF	TGTGCCAGCAGCTTGGGACACGGAACGCGGCTCTCCTACGAGCAGTACTTC
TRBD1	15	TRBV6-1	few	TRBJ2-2	CASTGQGPGTGELFF	TGTGCCAGCACCGGACAGGGGCCAGGCACCGGGGAGCTGTTTTTT
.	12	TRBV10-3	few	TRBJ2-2	CAISESSGELFF	TGTGCCATCAGTGAGTCCTCCGGGGAGCTGTTTTTT
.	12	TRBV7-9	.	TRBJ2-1	CASSPNPWEQFF	TGTGCCAGCAGCCCAAACCCCTGGGAGCAGTTCTTC
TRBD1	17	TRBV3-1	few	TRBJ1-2	CASSQDRGQGWDYGYTF	TGTGCCAGCAGCCAAGATAGGGGACAGGGTTGGGACTATGGCTACACCTTC
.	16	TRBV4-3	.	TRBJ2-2	CASSQGAGPNTGELFF	TGCGCCAGCAGCCAAGGGGCGGGGCCGAACACCGGGGAGCTGTTTTTT
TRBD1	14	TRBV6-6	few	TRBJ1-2	CASSLTGGQDRYTF	TGTGCCAGCAGTCTAACCGGGGGACAGGACCGCTACACCTTC
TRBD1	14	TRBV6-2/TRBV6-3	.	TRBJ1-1	CASSFYQGDTEAFF	TGTGCCAGCAGTTTTTATCAGGGGGACACTGAAGCTTTCTTT
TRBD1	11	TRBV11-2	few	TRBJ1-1	CASSLGQEARF	TGTGCCAGCAGCCTTGGACAGGAGGCGCGTTTT
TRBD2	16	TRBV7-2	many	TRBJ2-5	CASSLTSGGGQETQYF	TGTGCCAGCAGCTTAACTAGCGGGGGGGGACAAGAGACCCAGTACTTC
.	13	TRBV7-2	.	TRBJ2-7	CASSLSGDHEQYF	TGTGCCAGCAGCTTATCTGGGGACCACGAGCAGTACTTC
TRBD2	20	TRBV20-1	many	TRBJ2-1	CSARDWRKPTSGKSYNEQFF	TGCAGTGCTAGAGATTGGCGTAAACCGACTAGCGGGAAGTCCTACAATGAGCAGTTCTTC
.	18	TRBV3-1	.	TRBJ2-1	CASSQDRSDEPVYNEQFF	TGTGCCAGCAGCCAAGATCGTTCAGACGAGCCCGTCTACAATGAGCAGTTCTTC
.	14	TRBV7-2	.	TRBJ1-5	CASSPGLAGEPQHF	TGTGCCAGCAGCCCGGGACTGGCGGGGGAGCCCCAGCATTTT
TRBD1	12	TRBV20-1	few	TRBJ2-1	CSAKQGYNEQFF	TGCAGTGCTAAACAGGGGTACAATGAGCAGTTCTTC
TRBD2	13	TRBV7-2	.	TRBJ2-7	CASSLGGLEAQYF	TGTGCCAGCAGCTTAGGCGGACTAGAGGCGCAGTACTTC
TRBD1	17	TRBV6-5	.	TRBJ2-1	CASSYSPTGGISNEQFF	TGTGCCAGCAGTTACTCGCCCACAGGGGGGATCTCCAATGAGCAGTTCTTC
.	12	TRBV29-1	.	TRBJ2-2	CSVQEPGGELFF	TGCAGCGTTCAAGAACCCGGCGGGGAGCTGTTTTTT
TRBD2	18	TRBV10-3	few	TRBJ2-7	CAISDQLAGGPKPYEQYF	TGTGCCATCAGTGATCAACTAGCGGGAGGGCCTAAACCCTACGAGCAGTACTTC